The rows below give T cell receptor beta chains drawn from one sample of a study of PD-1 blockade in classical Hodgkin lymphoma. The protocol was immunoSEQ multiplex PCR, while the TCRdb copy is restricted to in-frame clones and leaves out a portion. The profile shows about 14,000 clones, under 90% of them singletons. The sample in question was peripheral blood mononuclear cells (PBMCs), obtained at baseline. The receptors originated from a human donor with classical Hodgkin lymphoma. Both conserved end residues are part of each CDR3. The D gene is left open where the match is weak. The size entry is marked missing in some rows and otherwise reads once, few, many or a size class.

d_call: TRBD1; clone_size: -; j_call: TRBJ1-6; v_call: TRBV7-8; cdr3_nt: TGTGCCAGCAGCTTCGAGGACAGGGCCAAGTATAATTCACCCCTCCACTTT; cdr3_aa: CASSFEDRAKYNSPLHF
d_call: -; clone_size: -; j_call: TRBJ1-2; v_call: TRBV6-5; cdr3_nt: TGTGCCAGCAGTTACCCAGACAGCGATAGCTACACCTTC; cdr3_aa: CASSYPDSDSYTF
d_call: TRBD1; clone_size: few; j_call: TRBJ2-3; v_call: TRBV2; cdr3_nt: TGTGCCAGCAGTCAGGGGACAGTTACTAGCACAGATACGCAGTATTTT; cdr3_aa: CASSQGTVTSTDTQYF
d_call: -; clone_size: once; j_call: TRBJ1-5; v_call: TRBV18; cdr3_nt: TGTGCCAGCTCATCGGGACCGGGCAATCAGCCCCAGCATTTT; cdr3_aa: CASSSGPGNQPQHF
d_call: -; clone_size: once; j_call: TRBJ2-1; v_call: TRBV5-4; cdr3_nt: TGTGCCAGCACCCTCTATCAAGGTTCAAGTGAGCAGTTCTTC; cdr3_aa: CASTLYQGSSEQFF
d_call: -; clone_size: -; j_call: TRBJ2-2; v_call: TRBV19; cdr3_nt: TGTGCCAGTAGTATAGATCGAGGAAGCGCGAACACCGGGGAGCTGTTTTTT; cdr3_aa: CASSIDRGSANTGELFF
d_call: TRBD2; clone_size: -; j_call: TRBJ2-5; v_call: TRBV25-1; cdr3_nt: TGTGCCAGCAGTGAATACACAACAGGGACTAGCTGGGAGACCCAGTACTTC; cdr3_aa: CASSEYTTGTSWETQYF
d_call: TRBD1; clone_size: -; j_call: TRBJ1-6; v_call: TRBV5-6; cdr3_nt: TGTGCCAGCAGCTTGGTGGGATGGACAGGGGCCGTCTCCGTTTCACCCCTCCACTTT; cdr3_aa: CASSLVGWTGAVSVSPLHF
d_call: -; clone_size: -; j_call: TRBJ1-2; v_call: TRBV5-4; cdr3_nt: TGTGCCAGCAGCTTGAGGTCTACTGCCGGGGGAGGCTACACCTTC; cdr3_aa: CASSLRSTAGGGYTF
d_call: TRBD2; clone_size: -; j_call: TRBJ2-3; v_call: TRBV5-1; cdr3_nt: TGCGCCAGCAGCCCCCTAGCGGGGGGCTCAACAGATACGCAGTATTTT; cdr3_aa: CASSPLAGGSTDTQYF
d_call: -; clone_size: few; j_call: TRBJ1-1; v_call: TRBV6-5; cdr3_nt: TGTGCCAGCAGTTACCTACAGTCCTCTGAAGCTTTCTTT; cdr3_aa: CASSYLQSSEAFF
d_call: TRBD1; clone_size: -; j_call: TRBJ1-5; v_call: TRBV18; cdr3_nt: TGTGCCAGCTCACCAGGGACAGGGAATCAGCCCCAGCATTTT; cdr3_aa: CASSPGTGNQPQHF
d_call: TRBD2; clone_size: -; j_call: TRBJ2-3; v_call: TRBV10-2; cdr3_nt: TGCGCCAGCACGCTTGCGGGGGAGGTTACGCAGTATTTT; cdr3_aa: CASTLAGEVTQYF
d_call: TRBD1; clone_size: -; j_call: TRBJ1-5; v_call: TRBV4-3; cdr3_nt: TGCGCCAGCAGCCAAGGGACAGGGATAAGGGGCAATCAGCCCCAGCATTTT; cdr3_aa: CASSQGTGIRGNQPQHF
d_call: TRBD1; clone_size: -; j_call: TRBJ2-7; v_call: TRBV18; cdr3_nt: TGTGCCAGCTCACCACTGTCGACAGGGGGCTACGAGCAGTACTTC; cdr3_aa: CASSPLSTGGYEQYF
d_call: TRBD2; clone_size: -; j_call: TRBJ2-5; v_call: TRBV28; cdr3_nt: TGTGCCAGCAGTTTGACCTTGGGTAGCGGGGATCCCTTAGAGACCCAGTACTTC; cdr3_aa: CASSLTLGSGDPLETQYF